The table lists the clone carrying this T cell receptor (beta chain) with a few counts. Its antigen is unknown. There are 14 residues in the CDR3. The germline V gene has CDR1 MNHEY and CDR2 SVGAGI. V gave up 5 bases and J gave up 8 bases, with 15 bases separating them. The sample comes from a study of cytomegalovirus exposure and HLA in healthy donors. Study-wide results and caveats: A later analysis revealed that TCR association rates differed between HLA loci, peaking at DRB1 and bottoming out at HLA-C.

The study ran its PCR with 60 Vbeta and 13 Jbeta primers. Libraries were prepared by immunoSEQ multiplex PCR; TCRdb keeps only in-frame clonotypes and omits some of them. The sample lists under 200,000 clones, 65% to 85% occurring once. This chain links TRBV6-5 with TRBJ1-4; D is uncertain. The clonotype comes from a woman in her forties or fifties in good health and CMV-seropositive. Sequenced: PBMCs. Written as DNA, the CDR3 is TGTGCCAGCAGTAGCGCTGTAACCCGCGAAAAACTGTTTTTT. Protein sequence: CASSSAVTREKLFF.